This T cell receptor (beta chain) was obtained from a study of OX40 agonist ivuxolimab in advanced cancers. Generated by immunoSEQ multiplex PCR, the TCRdb table keeps only in-frame clones and is missing some. Found here are 90,000 to 120,000 clones, just over 90% of them singletons; the top ten hold under 0.4%. The V and J ends lost 3 bases and 0 bases respectively, with 21 bases between them. Looked up from germline, CDR1 is SNHLY and CDR2 is FYNNEI. There are 19 residues in the CDR3. The V call is TRBV2, the J call TRBJ2-1; D may be TRBD2 (6 bases). This receptor was taken from an adult with an advanced solid tumor such as melanoma, head and neck, liver or kidney cancer. This specimen was CD4+ or CD8+ T cells sorted from blood, taken in a trial of the OX40 agonist ivuxolimab. CDR3 DNA: TGTGCCAGCAGTGACCCGACTAGACTAATCAAGAGCTCCTACAATGAGCAGTTCTTC. This codes for CASSDPTRLIKSSYNEQFF.